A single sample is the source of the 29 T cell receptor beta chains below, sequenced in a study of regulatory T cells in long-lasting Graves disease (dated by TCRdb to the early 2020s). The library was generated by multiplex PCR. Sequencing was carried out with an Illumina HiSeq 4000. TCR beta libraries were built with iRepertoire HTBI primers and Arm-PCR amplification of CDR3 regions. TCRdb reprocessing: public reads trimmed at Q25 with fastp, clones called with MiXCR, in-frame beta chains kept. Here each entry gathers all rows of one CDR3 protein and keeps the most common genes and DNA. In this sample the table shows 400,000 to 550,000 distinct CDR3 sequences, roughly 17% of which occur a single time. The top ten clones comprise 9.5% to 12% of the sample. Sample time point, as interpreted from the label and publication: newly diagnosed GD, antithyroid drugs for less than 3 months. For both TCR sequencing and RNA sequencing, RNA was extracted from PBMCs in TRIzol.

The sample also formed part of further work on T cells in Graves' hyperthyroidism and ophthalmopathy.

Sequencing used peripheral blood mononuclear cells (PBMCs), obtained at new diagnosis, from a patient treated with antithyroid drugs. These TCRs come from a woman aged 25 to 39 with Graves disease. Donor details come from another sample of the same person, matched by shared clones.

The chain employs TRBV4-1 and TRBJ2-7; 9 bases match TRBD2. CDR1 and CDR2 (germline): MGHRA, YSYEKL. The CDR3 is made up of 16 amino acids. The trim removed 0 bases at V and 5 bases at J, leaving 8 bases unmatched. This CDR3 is CASSQDKGLAFHEQYF. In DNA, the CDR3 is TGCGCCAGCAGCCAAGATAAGGGACTAGCATTCCACGAGCAGTACTTC.

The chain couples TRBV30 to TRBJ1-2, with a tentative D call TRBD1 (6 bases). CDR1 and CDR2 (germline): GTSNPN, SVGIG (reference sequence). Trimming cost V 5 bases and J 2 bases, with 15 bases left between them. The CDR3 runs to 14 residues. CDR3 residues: CAWGYGGRNYGYTF. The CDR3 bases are TGTGCCTGGGGGTACGGGGGCAGGAACTATGGCTACACCTTC.

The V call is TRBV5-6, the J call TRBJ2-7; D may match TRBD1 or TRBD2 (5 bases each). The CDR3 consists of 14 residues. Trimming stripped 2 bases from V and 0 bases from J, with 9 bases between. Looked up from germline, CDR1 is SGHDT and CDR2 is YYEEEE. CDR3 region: CASSFGAASYEQYF. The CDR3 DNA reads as TGTGCCAGCAGCTTCGGGGCGGCCTCCTACGAGCAGTACTTC.

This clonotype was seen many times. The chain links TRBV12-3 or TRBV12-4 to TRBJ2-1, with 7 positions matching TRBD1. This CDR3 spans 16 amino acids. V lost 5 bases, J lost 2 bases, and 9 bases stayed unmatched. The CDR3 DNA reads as TGTGCCAGCAGTCTCACTCCCGGGACAGCCTACAATGAGCAGTTCTTC. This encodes CASSLTPGTAYNEQFF.

The CDR3 DNA sequence: TGTGCCAGCAGTTCGGGACTAGCGGGAGGGGAAAGCTCCTACAATGAGCAGTTCTTC. Amino acid sequence: CASSSGLAGGESSYNEQFF. This chain joins TRBV27 and TRBJ2-1, with 16 bases lining up with TRBD2. V shed 4 bases, J shed 0 bases, and the junction held 6 bases outside the gene matches. This CDR3 spans 19 amino acids. Germline V lookup: CDR1 MNHEY, CDR2 SMNVEV (reference sequence).

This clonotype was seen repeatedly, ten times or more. The CDR3 region has the DNA TGCAGTGCTAGAGATGGGCGGGATCGTATGTTCAATGAGCAGTTCTTC. This sequence encodes CSARDGRDRMFNEQFF. The chain employs TRBV20-1 and TRBJ2-1; perhaps TRBD2 as D (6 bases). Trimming took off 0 bases at V and 6 bases at J, with 18 bases between the two ends. The germline gives CDR1 DFQATT, CDR2 SNEGSKA (reference sequence). This CDR3 spans 16 amino acids.

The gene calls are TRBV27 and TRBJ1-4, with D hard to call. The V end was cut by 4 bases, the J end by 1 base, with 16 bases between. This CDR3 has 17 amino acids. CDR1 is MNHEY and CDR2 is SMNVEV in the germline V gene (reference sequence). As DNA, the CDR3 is TGTGCCAGCAGTTCCCAATGGGTTGTCGGAACTAATGAAAAACTGTTTTTT. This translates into CASSSQWVVGTNEKLFF.

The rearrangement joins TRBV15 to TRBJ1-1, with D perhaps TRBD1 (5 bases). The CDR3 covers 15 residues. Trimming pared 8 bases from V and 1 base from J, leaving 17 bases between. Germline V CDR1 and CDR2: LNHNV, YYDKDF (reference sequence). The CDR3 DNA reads TGTGCCACCGGAAATCCAGTCGGGACGAACACTGAAGCTTTCTTT. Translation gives CATGNPVGTNTEAFF.

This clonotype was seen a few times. CDR3 nucleotides: TGTGCCAGCAGTGAAATGAGCCAGGGCGGAGAGCAGTACTTC. It codes for CASSEMSQGGEQYF. This chain joins TRBV6-1 and TRBJ2-7; tentative D call: TRBD1 (5 bases). The CDR3 consists of 14 residues. Trimming stripped 2 bases from V and 7 bases from J, with 15 bases between. Germline V CDR1 and CDR2: MNHNS, SASEGT.

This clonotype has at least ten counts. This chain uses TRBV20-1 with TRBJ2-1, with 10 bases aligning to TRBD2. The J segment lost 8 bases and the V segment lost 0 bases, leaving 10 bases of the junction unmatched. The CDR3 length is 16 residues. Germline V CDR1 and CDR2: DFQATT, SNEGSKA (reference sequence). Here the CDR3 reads CSARDQASGRGYEQFF. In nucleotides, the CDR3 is TGCAGTGCTAGAGATCAGGCTAGCGGGAGAGGCTATGAGCAGTTCTTC.

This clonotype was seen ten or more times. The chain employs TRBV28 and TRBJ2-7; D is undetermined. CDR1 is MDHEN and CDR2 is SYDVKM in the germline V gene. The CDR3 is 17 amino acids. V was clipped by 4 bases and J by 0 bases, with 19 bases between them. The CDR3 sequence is CASSSDWAESSSYEQYF. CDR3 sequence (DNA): TGTGCCAGCAGTTCGGATTGGGCCGAGAGTTCCTCCTACGAGCAGTACTTC.

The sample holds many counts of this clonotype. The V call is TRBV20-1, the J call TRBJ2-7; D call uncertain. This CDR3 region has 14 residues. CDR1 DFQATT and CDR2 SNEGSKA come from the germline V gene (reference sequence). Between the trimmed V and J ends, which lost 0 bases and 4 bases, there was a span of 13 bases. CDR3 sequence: CSARDRTTTYEQYF. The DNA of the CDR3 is TGCAGTGCTAGAGATAGGACCACCACGTACGAGCAGTACTTC.

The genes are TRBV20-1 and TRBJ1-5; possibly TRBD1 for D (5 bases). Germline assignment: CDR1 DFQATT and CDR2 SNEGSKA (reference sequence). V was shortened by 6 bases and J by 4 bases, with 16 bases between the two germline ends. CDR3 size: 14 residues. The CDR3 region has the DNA TGCAGTGCGCCACAGCAGGGTCGGAATCAGCCCCAGCATTTT. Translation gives CSAPQQGRNQPQHF.

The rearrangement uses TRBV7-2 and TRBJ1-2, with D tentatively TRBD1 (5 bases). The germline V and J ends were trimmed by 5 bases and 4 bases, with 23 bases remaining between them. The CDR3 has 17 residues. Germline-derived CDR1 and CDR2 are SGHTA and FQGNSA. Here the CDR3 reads CASSRPPSGPLAYGYTF. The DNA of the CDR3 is TGTGCCAGCAGCCGTCCCCCTTCGGGGCCCCTAGCCTATGGCTACACCTTC.

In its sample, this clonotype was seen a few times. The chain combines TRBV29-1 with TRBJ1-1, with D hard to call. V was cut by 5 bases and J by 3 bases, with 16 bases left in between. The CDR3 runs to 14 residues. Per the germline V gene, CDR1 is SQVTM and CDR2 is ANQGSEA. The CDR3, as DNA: TGCAGCGTTATGCCGGACCCCGAATACACTGAAGCTTTCTTT. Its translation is CSVMPDPEYTEAFF. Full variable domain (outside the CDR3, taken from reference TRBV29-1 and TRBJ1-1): SAVISQKPSRDICQRGTSLTIQCQVDSQVTMMFWYRQQPGQSLTLIATANQGSEATYESGFVIDKFPISRPNLTFSTLTVSNMSPEDSSIYLCSVMPDPEYTEAFFGQGTRLTVV.

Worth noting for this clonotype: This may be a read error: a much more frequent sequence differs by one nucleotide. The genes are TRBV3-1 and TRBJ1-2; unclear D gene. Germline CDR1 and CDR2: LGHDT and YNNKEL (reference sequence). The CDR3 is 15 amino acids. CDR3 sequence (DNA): TGTGCCAGCAGGCAAGTGGCAGAAAATAACTATGGCTACACCTTC. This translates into CASRQVAENNYGYTF.

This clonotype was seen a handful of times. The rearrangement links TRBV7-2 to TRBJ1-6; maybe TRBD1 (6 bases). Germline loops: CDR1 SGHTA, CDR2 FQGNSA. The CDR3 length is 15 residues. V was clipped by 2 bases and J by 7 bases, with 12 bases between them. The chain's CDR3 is CASSLMTGQNSPLHF. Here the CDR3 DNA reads TGTGCCAGCAGCTTAATGACAGGTCAAAATTCACCCCTCCACTTT. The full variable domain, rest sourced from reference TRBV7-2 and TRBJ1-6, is GAGVSQSPSNKVTEKGKDVELRCDPISGHTALYWYRQSLGQGLEFLIYFQGNSAPDKSGLPSDRFSAERTGGSVSTLTIQRTQQEDSAVYLCASSLMTGQNSPLHFGNGTRLTVT.

The CDR3 coding sequence is TGTGCCAGCTCACCTCCCGGGACAGGGGCTGCCTACGAGCAGTACTTC. Its translation is CASSPPGTGAAYEQYF. This chain links TRBV2 with TRBJ2-7; TRBD1 matches at 10 bases. The length of the CDR3 is 16 residues. Germline V gene data show CDR1 as SNHLY and CDR2 as FYNNEI. The V segment lost 8 bases and the J segment 2 bases; nucleotides outside the gene matches: 12.

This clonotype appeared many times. The CDR3 sequence is CASSPPQIGYEQYF. CDR3 DNA sequence: TGTGCCAGCAGCCCGCCCCAAATCGGCTACGAGCAGTACTTC. The chain recombines TRBV28 with TRBJ2-7, with D unclear. The CDR3 loop spans 14 amino acids. V lost 6 bases and J lost 3, with 15 bases in between. CDR1 is MDHEN, CDR2 SYDVKM, per germline. Full variable domain (remainder filled in from reference TRBV28 and TRBJ2-7): DVKVTQSSRYLVKRTGEKVFLECVQDMDHENMFWYRQDPGLGLRLIYFSYDVKMKEKGDIPEGYSVSREKKERFSLILESASTNQTSMYLCASSPPQIGYEQYFGPGTRLTVT.

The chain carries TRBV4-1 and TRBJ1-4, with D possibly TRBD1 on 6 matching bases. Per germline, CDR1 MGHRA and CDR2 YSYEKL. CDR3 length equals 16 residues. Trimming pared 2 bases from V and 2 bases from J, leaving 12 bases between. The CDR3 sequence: CASSQRQAGTNEKLFF. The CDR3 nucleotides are TGCGCCAGCAGCCAACGACAGGCGGGGACTAATGAAAAACTGTTTTTT.

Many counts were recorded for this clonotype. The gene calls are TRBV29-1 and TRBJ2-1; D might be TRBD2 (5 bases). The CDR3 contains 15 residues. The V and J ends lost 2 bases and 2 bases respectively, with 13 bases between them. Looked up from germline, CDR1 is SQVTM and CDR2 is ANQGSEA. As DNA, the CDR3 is TGCAGCGTTGAAATGGGGAGAGCCCCCTACAATGAGCAGTTCTTC. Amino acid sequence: CSVEMGRAPYNEQFF.

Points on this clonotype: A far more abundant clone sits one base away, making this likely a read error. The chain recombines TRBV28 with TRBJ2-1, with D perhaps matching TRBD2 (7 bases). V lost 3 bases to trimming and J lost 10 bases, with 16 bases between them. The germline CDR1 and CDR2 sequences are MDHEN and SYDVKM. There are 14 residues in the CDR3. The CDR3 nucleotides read TGTGCCAGCAGTTTTGTGGGGGGGCCCTACGAGCAGTTCTTC. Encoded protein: CASSFVGGPYEQFF. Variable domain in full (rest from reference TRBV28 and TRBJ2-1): DVKVTQSSRYLVKRTGEKVFLECVQDMDHENMFWYRQDPGLGLRLIYFSYDVKMKEKGDIPEGYSVSREKKERFSLILESASTNQTSMYLCASSFVGGPYEQFFGPGTRLTVL.

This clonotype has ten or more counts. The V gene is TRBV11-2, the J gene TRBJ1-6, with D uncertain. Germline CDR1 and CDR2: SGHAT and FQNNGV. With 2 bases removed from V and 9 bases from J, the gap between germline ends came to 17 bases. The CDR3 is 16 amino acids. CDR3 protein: CASSLFGVGGSSPLHF. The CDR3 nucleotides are TGTGCCAGCAGCTTATTCGGGGTCGGCGGGTCTTCACCCCTCCACTTT.

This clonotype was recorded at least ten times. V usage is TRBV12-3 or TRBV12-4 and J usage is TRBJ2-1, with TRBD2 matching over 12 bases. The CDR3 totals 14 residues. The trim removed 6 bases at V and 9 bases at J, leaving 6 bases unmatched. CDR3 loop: CASRPTSGSTEQFF. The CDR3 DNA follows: TGTGCCAGCAGGCCGACTAGCGGGAGTACTGAGCAGTTCTTC.

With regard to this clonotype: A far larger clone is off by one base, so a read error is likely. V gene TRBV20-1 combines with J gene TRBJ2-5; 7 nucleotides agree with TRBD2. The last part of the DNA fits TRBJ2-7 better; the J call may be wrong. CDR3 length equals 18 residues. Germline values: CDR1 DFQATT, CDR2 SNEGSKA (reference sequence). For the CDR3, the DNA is TGCAGTGCTAGAGCCAAAGGCGGGGGAGGCTTCCCCTCCTACGAGCAGTACTTC. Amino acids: CSARAKGGGGFPSYEQYF.

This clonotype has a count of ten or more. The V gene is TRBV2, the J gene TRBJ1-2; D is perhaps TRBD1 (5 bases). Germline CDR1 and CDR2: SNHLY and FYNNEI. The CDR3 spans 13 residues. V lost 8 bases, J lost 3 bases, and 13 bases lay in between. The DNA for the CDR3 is TGTGCCAGCGTGAAGGGGACGGACTATGGCTACACCTTC. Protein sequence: CASVKGTDYGYTF.

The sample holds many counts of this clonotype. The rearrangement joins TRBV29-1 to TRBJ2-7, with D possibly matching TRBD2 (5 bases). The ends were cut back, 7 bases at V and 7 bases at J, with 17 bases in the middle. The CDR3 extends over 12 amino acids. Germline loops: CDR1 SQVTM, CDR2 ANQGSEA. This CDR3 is CSARDRWWEQYF. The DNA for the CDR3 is TGCAGCGCTCGGGATAGATGGTGGGAGCAGTACTTC.

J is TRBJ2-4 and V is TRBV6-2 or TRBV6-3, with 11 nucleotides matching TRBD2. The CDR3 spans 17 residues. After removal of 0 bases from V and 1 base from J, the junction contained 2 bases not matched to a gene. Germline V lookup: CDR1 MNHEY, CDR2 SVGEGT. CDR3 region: CASSYSLAGGAKNIQYF. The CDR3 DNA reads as TGTGCCAGCAGTTACTCCCTAGCGGGAGGTGCCAAAAACATTCAGTACTTC.

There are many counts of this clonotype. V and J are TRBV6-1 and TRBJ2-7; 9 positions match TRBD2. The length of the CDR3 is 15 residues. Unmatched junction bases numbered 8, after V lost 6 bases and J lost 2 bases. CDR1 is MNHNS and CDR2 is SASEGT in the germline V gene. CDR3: CASRSGLALTYEQYF. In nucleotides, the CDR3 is TGTGCCAGCAGATCCGGACTAGCGCTTACCTACGAGCAGTACTTC.